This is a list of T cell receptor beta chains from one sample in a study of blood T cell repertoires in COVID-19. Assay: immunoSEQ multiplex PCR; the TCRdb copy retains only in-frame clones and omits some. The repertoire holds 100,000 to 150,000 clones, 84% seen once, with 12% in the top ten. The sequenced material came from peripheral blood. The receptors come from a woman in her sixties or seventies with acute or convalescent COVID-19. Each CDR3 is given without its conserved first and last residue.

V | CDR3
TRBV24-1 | ATAGTRPQTDTQY
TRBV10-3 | AISGQGVNTEAF
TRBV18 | ASYGLVGNTIY
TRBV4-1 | ASSQEAGVTQY
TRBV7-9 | ASSLGSMSTSYEQY
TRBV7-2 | ASSFLEGETQY
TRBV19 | ASSAGLYEKLF
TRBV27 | ASKKQELGGYT
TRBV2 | ASSDRRGSLTDTQY
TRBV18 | ASSPQARTEAF
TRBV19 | ASGGTGPPEAF
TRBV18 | ASSLGHQETQY
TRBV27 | ASSPDPDRGFPEAF
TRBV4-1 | ASSQNLLNTEAF
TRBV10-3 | AITSGTDTQY
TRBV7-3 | ASSPSGTQETQY
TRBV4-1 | ASSQGPGSETQY
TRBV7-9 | ASSYSHTGELF
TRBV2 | ASRARNTGELF
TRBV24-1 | ATSDPSIQANYGYT
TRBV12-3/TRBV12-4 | ASSSGEYYGYT
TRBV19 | ASSGALGGSPLH
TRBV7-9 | ASSFATSGSRGTQY
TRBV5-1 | ASSLRGGTDTQY
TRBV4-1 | ASSLGEGAEAF
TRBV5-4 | ASSARGAGNTIY
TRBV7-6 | ASSFGNSGNTIY
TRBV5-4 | ASSLESGVQETQY
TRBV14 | ASSQTRTAEAF
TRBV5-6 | ASSLGTGPYGYT
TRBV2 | ASSERPGEAF
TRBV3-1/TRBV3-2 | ASGRGHQPQH
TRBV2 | ASSAQGGDYGYT
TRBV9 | ASSVAGGMGRDTQY
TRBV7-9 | ASSLTGTGNGYT
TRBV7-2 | ASSDAYGAGDGYT
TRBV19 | ASTSLGTGTAGSSPLH
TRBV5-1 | ASSLTGKEYNEQF
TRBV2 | ASSEFASGYT
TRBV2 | ASRRTENTEAF
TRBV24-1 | ATGPQGSGGYT
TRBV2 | AGDRGRSNYGYT
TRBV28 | ASSLNRGYGYT
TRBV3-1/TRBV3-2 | ASSQGDRTNYGYT
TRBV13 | ASSPADAYQGGYNEQF
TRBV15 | ATSRYNIGQFSNQPQH
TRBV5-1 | ASSSHGQADSPLH
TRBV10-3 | ATRQDQETQY
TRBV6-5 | ASRPRQGGDQPQH
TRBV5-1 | ASSLLSIPDKQGYGYT
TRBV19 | ASSIKAGGNTDTQY